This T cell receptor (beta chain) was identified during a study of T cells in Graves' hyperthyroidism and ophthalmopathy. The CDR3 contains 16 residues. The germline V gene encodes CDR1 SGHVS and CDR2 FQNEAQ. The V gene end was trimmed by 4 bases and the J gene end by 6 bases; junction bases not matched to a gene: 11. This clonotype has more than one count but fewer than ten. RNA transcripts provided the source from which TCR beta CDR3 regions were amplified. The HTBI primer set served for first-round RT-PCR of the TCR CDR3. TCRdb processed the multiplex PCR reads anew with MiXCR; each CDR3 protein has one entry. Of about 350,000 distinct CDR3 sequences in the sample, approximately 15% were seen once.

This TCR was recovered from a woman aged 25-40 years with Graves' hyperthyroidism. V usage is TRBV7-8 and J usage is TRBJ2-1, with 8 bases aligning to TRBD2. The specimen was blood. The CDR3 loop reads CASSSFLREVINEQFF. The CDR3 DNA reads TGTGCCAGCAGCTCCTTCTTGCGGGAGGTCATCAATGAGCAGTTCTTC.